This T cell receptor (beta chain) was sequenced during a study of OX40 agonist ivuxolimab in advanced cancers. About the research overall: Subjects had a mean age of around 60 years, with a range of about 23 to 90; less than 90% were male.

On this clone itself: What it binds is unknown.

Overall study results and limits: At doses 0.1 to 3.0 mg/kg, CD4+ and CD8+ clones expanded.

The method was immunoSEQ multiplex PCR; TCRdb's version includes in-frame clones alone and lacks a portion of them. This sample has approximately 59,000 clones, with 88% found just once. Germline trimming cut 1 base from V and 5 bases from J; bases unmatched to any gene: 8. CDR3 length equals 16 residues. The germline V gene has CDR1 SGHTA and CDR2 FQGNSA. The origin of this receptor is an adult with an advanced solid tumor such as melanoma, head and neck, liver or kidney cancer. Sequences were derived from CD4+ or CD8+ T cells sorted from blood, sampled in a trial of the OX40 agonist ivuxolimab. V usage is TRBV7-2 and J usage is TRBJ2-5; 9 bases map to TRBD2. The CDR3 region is CASSLGAGGRVETQYF. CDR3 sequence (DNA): TGTGCCAGCAGCTTAGGGGCGGGAGGGAGAGTCGAGACCCAGTACTTC. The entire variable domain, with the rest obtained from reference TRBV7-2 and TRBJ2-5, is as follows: GAGVSQSPSNKVTEKGKDVELRCDPISGHTALYWYRQSLGQGLEFLIYFQGNSAPDKSGLPSDRFSAERTGGSVSTLTIQRTQQEDSAVYLCASSLGAGGRVETQYFGPGTRLLVL.